This TCR beta chain was captured by sequencing in a study of cytotoxic CD8 clonotypes in ibrutinib-treated CLL. The data were produced by immunoSEQ multiplex PCR, yet TCRdb's version contains in-frame clones alone and is incomplete. The sample consists of roughly 220,000 clones, roughly 73% of them appearing once. Source: PBMCs, taken after 12 months of ibrutinib treatment. The origin of this receptor is a human donor with chronic lymphocytic leukemia.

This CDR3 is CASRSGQEYGYTF. The CDR3 region has the DNA TGTGCCAGCAGGTCGGGACAGGAATATGGCTACACCTTC. The chain uses TRBV6-5 and TRBJ1-2; 8 nucleotides match TRBD1. This CDR3 spans 13 amino acids. In germline, CDR1 is MNHEY, CDR2 SVGAGI. V was clipped by 6 bases and J by 5 bases; unmatched bases: 5.